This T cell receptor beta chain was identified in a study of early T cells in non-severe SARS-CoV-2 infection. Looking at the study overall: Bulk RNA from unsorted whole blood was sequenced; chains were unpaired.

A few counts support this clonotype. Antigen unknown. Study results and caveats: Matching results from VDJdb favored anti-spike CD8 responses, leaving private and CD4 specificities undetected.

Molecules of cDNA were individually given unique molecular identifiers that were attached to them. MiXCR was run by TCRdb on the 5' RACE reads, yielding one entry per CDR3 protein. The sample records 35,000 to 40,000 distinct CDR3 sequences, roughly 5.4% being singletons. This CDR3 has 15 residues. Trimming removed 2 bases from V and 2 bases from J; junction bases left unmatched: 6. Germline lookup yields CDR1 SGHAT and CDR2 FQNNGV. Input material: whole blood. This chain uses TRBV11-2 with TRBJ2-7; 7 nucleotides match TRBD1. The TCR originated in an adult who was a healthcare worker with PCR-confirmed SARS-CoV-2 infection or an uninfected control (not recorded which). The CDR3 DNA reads TGTGCCAGCAGCTTATCAGGGGGTACCCCCTACGAGCAGTACTTC. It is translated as CASSLSGGTPYEQYF.